This T cell receptor beta chain was sequenced in a study of T cell changes during pregnancy in multiple sclerosis. After removal of 5 bases from V and 0 bases from J, the junction contained 12 bases not matched to a gene. This CDR3 is 20 amino acids long. The germline gives CDR1 PRHDT, CDR2 FYEKMQ (reference sequence). Sequencing was performed with immunoSEQ multiplex PCR; in TCRdb, only in-frame clones are kept and a portion is missing. The table records roughly 110,000 clones, roughly 92% of them present only once. This sequence originates from a female donor with multiple sclerosis, enrolled in a pregnancy study. This chain joins TRBV13 and TRBJ2-3; TRBD2 agrees at 15 bases. Sequenced material: peripheral blood, taken after pregnancy. CDR3 in DNA: TGTGCCAGCAGCCACTCCGGGACTAGCGGGAGGTGGTTAAGCACAGATACGCAGTATTTT. The encoded protein is CASSHSGTSGRWLSTDTQYF.